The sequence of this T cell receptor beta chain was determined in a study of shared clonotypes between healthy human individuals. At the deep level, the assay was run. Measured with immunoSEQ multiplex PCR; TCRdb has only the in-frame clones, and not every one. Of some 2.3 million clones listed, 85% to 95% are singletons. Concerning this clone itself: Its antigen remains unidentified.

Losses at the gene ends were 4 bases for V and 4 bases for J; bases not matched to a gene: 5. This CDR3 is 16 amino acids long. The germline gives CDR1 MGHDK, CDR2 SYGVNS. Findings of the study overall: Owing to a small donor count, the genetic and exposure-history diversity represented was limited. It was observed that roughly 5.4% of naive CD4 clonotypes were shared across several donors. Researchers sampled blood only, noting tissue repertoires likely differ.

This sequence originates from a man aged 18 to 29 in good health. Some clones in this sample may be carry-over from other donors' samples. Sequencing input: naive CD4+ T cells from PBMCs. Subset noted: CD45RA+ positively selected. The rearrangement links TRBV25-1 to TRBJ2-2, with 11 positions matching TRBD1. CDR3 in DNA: TGTGCCAGCAGTGTGGACAGGGGGCGGGCCACCGGGGAGCTGTTTTTT. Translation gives CASSVDRGRATGELFF.